This T cell receptor (beta chain) was captured in a study of molecular identifiers for immune sequencing clone quantification. Overall study results and limits: Clones carrying above 20 RNA copies accounted for over 97% of effector molecules, under 1% in naive cells.

Notes on this clonotype: Its antigen is unidentified. In this CDR3 the conserved last residue, phenylalanine or tryptophan, is missing, so a read error is likely. It is unclear where the CDR3 begins or ends on the DNA, so no DNA is shown, and the CDR3 is as TCRdb lists it.

Between about 19,000 and 1,100,000 sorted cells, with 10%, 30% or 50% RNA, yielded naive CD8 libraries. Previously reported methods and listed TCR primers produced the bulk TCR libraries. TCRdb reanalysed the PCR reads using MiXCR and keeps one entry per CDR3 protein. The sample contains approximately 12,000 distinct CDR3 sequences, around 18% of which appear only once. The CDR3 has 14 residues if both end residues are counted. Germline CDR1 is SEHNR and CDR2 is FQNEAQ (reference sequence). This clonotype was sampled from a human donor in good health. Some libraries in this study had Jurkat cell RNA spiked in. This chain connects TRBV7-9 to TRBJ2-1; the tabulated D call, TRBD2, remains unverified against the DNA. Sequencing was done on a sample of naive CD8+ T cells from blood, with Jurkat cell RNA spiked in. Subset reported: FACS-sorted CD8+CD4-CCR7+CD45RA+ naive T cells. Here the CDR3 reads CASAGESYYNEEFL.